The present T cell receptor (beta chain) was sequenced within a study of blood T cell repertoires in COVID-19 (TCRdb year 2020). With respect to the entire study: Collaborator samples came from the United States, Italy and Spain and covered acute and convalescent phases of COVID-19. The repertoires were released in a freely available public database meant as a resource for research on the immune response to SARS-CoV-2. Samples came from the ongoing ImmuneRACE study (first 160 participants) plus 1,254 subjects from 6 global collaborators. Where available, HLA class I and class II types were taken from metadata supplied by the sample provider and were not determined by assay-based typing. Subjects who had been exposed to COVID-19, were actively infected with it, or had recovered from it provided the deeply sampled blood TCRbeta repertoires that made up the dataset. The prospective study material was composed of cDNA or gDNA derived from T cells, B-cell-depleted T cells, or PBMCs. A de-identified subject ID, COVID-19 status, age in years and sex were almost always included in the sample metadata.

Including the terminal cysteine and phenylalanine, the CDR3 comprises 13 residues. Only the CDR3 DNA is retained, 39 bases long and in frame from the first base. The CDR1 and CDR2 encoded by the germline V gene are MRHNA and SNTAGT. A distance of 13 bases separates the germline ends of V and J, which lose 4 bases and 7 bases respectively. Comment on this clone: Its recognized antigen is unknown. No much larger clone exists at a distance of one base, and base qualities are not known.

General study outcomes and caveats: Clinical and demographic metadata were provided uncurated, with the amount varying by source and participant.

Collaborating institutions collected whole blood in K2EDTA tubes following their own protocols. Collaborator samples were shipped for TCRbeta analysis as frozen whole blood, isolated PBMCs, or DNA extracted from either sample type. TCRbeta CDR3 regions were amplified from genomic DNA using the immunoSEQ Assay, a bias-controlled multiplex PCR. In the authors' own workflow: The number of nucleated cells in each sample was estimated from the amplification of reference gene primers within the assay. Sequence reads were collapsed and filtered to measure the absolute abundance of every unique TCRbeta CDR3 rearrangement. For each sample, productive Simpson clonality was calculated as the square root of Simpson's diversity index over productive rearrangements. Here the immuneACCESS table is served through TCRdb, limited to in-frame sequences with V and J called. Missing clones are a known gap in these copies; in checked studies unresolved V genes cover under half, and the rest lacks a known reason. V, J and clone size were drawn from that table, and D and trimming were deduced from the DNA. This sample has 130,000 to 150,000 clones in its table, and approximately 92% of those were observed once. The top ten hold around 2.9% of the sample.

The material sequenced was peripheral blood. The sequence was obtained from an older woman with active COVID-19. This chain joins TRBV6-4 to TRBJ1-2; the D gene assignment is ambiguous. CDR3 protein: CASSVGGGGGYTF. The nucleotide sequence is TGTGCCAGCAGTGTTGGAGGCGGCGGTGGCTACACCTTC.